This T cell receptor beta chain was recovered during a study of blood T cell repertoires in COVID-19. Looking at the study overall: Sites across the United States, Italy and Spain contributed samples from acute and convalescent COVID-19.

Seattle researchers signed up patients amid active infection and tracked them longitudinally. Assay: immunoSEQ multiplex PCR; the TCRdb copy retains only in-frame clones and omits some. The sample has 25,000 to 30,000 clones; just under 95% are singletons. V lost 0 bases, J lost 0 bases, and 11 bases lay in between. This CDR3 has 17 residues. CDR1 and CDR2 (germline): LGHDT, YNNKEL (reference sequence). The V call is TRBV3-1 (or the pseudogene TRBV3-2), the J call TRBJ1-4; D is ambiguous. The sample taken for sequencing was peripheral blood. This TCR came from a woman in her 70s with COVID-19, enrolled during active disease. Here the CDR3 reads CASSQDCSRTTNEKLFF. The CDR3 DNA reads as TGTGCCAGCAGCCAAGATTGTAGCAGAACAACTAATGAAAAACTGTTTTTT.